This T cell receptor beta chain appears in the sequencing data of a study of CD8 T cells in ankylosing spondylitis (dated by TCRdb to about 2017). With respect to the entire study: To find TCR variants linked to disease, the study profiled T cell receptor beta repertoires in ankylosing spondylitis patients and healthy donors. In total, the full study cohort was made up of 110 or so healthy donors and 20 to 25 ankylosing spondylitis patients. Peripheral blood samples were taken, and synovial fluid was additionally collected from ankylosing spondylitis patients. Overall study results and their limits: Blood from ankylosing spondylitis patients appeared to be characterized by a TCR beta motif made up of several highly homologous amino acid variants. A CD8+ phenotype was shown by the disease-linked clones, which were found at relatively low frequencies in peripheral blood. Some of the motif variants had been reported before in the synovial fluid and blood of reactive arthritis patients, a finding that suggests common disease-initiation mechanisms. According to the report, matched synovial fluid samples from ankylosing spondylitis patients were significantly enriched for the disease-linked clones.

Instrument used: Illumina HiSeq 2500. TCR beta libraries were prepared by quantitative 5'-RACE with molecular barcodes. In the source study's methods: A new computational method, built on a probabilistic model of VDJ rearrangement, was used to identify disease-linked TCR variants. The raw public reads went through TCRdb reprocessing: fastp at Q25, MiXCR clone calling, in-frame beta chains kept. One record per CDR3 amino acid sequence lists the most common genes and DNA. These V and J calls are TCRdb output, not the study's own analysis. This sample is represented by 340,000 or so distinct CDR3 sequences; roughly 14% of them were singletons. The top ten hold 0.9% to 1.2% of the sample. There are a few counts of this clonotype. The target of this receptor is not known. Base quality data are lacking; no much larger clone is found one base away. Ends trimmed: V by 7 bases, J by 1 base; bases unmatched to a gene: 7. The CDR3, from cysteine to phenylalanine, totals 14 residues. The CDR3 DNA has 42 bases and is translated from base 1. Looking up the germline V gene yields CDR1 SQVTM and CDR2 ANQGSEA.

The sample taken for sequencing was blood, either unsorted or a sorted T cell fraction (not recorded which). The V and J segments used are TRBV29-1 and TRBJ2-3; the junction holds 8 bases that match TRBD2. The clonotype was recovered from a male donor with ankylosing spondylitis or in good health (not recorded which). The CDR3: CSARPGGRTDTQYF. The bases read TGCAGCGCCCGACCGGGGGGGCGCACAGATACGCAGTATTTT.